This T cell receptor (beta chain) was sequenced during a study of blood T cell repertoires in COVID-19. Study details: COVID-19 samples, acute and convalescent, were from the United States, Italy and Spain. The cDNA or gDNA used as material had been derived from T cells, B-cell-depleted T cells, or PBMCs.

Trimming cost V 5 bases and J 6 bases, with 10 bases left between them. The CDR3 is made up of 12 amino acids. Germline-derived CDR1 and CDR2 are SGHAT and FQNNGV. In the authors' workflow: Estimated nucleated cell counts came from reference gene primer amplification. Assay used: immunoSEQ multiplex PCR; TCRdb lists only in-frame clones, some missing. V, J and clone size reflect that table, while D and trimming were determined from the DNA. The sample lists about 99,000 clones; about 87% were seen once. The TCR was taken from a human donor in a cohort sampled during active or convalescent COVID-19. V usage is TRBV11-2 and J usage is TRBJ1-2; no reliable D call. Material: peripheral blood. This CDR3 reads CASSLAGDGYTF. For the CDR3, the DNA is TGTGCCAGCAGCCTGGCCGGGGATGGCTACACCTTC.